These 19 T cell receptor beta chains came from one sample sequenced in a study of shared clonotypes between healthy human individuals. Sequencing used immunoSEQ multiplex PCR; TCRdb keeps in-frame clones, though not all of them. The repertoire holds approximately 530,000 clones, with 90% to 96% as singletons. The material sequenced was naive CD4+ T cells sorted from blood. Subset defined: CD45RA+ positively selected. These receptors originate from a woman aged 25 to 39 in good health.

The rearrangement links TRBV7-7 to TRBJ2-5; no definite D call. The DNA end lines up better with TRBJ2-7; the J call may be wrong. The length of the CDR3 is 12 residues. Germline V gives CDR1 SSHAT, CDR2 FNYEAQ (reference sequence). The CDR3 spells CASSLFPDEQYF. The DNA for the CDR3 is TGTGCCAGCAGCTTATTCCCCGACGAGCAGTACTTC.

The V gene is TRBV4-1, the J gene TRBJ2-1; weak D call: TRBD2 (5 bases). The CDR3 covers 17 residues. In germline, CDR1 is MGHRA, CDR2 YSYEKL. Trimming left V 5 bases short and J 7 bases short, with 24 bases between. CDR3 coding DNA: TGCGCCAGCAGCTCCTCACTGGCGCCCCAACGGGGAAATGAGCAGTTCTTC. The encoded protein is CASSSSLAPQRGNEQFF.

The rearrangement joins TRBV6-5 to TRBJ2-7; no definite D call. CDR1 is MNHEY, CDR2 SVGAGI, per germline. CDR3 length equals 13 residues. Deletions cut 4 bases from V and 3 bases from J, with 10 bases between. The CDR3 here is CASSSGTYYEQYF. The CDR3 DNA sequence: TGTGCCAGCAGTTCAGGAACGTACTACGAGCAGTACTTC.

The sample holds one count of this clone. CDR3 in DNA: TGTGCCAGCAGCCAAGTACAGAGCTCCTACGAGCAGTACTTC. Translating it yields CASSQVQSSYEQYF. This chain joins TRBV14 and TRBJ2-7; no reliable D call. Germline V CDR1 and CDR2: SGHDN, FVKESK. V was clipped by 1 base and J by 0 bases, with 7 bases between them. There are 14 residues in the CDR3.

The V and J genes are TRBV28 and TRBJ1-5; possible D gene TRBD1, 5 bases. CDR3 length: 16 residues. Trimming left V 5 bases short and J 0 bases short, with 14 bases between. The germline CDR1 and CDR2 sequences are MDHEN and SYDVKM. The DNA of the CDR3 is TGTGCCAGCAGTCTCCGGACATTTTTTAGCAATCAGCCCCAGCATTTT. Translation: CASSLRTFFSNQPQHF.

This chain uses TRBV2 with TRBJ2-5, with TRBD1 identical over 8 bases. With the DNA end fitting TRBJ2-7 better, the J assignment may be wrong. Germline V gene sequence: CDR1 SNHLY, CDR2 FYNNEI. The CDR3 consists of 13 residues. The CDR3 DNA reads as TGTGCCAGCACGACAGGGGATACCTACGAGCAGTACTTC. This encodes CASTTGDTYEQYF.

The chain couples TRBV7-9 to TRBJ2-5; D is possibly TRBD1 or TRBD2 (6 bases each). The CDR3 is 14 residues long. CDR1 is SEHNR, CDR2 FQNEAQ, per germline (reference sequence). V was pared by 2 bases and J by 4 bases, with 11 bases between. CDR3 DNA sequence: TGTGCCAGCAGCTTAATCGGGGGCGGAGAGACCCAGTACTTC. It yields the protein CASSLIGGGETQYF.

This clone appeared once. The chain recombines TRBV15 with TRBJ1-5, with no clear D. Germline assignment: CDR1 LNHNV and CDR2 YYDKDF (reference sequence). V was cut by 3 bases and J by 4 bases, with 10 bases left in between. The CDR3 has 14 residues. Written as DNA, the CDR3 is TGTGCCACCAGCAGGGACCGTCAAAATCAGCCCCAGCATTTT. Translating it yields CATSRDRQNQPQHF.

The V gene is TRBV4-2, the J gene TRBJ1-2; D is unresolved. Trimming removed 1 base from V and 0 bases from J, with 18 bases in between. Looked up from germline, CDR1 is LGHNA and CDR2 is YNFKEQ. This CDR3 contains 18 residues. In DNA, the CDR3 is TGTGCCAGCAGCCAAGTAGAGGGCGGGCAGCACCCTAACTATGGCTACACCTTC. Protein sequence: CASSQVEGGQHPNYGYTF.

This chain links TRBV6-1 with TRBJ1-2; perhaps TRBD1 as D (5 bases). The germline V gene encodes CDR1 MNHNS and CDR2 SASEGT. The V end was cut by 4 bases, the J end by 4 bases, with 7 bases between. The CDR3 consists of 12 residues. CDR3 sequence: CASSGGIYGYTF. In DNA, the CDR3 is TGTGCCAGCAGTGGGGGCATCTATGGCTACACCTTC.

DNA of the CDR3: TGTGCCAGCAGTCCGGGACAGACCTTCGAAAAACTGTTTTTT. It encodes CASSPGQTFEKLFF. V gene TRBV6-6 combines with J gene TRBJ1-4; TRBD1 aligns across 7 bases. The CDR3 has 14 residues. V shed 5 bases and J 8 bases; nucleotides not matched to a gene: 8. The germline V gene encodes CDR1 MNHNY and CDR2 SVGAGI (reference sequence).

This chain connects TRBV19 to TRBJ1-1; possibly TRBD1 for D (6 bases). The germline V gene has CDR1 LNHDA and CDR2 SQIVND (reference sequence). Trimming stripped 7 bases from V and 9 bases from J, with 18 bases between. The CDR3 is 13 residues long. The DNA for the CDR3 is TGTGCCAGTAACCCCATCGGGGGCGGTAAAGCTTTCTTT. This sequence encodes CASNPIGGGKAFF.

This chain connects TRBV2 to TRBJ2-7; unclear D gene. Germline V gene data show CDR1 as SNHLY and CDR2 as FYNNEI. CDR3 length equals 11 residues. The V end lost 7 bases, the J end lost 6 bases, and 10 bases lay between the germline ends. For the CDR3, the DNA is TGTGCCAGCAAAGCAACCCTCGAGCAGTACTTC. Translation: CASKATLEQYF.

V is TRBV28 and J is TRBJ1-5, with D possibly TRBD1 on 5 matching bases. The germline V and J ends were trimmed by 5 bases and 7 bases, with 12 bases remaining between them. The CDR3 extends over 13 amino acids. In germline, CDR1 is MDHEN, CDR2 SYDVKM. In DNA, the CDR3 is TGTGCCAGCAGTCCCCCGACAGACCAGCCCCAGCATTTT. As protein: CASSPPTDQPQHF.

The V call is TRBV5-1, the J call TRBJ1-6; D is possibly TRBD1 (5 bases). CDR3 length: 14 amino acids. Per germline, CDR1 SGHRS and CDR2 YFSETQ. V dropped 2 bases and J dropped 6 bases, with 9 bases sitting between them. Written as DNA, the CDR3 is TGCGCCAGCAGCTTAGCCAGGGTTAATTCACCCCTCCACTTT. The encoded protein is CASSLARVNSPLHF. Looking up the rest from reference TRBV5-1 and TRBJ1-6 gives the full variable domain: KAGVTQTPRYLIKTRGQQVTLSCSPISGHRSVSWYQQTPGQGLQFLFEYFSETQRNKGNFPGRFSGRQFSNSRSEMNVSTLELGDSALYLCASSLARVNSPLHFGNGTRLTVT.

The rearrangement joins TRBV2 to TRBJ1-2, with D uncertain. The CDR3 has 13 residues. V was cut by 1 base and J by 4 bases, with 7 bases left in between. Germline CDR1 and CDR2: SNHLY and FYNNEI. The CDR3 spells CASSEGLGYGYTF. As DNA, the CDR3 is TGTGCCAGCAGTGAAGGCTTAGGCTATGGCTACACCTTC.

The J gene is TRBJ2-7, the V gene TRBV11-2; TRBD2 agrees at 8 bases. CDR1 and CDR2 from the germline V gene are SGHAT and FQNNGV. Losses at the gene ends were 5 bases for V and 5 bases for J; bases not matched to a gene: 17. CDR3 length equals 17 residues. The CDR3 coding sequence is TGTGCCAGCAGCCCCCAGGGAGGATATAGCGGGACCCACGAGCAGTACTTC. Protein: CASSPQGGYSGTHEQYF.

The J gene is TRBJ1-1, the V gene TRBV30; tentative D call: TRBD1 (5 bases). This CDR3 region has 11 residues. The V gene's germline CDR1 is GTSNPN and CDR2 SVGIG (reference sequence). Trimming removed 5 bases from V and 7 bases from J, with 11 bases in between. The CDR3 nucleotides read TGTGCCTGGGCGAAAGGGGTTGAAGCTTTCTTT. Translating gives CAWAKGVEAFF.

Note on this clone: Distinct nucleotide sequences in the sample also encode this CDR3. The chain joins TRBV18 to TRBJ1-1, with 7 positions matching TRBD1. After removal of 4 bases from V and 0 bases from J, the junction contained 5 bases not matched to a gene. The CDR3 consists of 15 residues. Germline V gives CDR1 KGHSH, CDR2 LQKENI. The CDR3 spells CASSRPGQMNTEAFF. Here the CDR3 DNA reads TGTGCCAGCTCACGTCCGGGACAGATGAACACTGAAGCTTTCTTT. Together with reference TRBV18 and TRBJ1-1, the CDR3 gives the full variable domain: NAGVMQNPRHLVRRRGQEARLRCSPMKGHSHVYWYRQLPEEGLKFMVYLQKENIIDESGMPKERFSAEFPKEGPSILRIQQVVRGDSAAYFCASSRPGQMNTEAFFGQGTRLTVV.